The 10 T cell receptor beta chains below were found in one sample sequenced in a study of Ad26.COV2.S vaccination and SARS-CoV-2 variants. Specified treatment: around 19 received Ad26.COV2.S at low or high dose, single or two shots; roughly five received placebo; per-sample allocation not given. Sampling took place 63 days after the first vaccine or placebo injection. Assay: immunoSEQ multiplex PCR; the TCRdb copy retains only in-frame clones and omits some. The data show more than 300,000 clones, with 88% seen just once and 6.4% held by the top ten. Specimen: peripheral blood, collected in a trial of Ad26.COV2.S vaccine versus placebo. The receptors shown here come from a person aged 18-65 years who received the Ad26.COV2.S COVID-19 vaccine or a placebo.

This clone was recorded once. The chain joins TRBV19 to TRBJ2-1; TRBD1 aligns across 7 bases. Germline lookup yields CDR1 LNHDA and CDR2 SQIVND (reference sequence). Trimming cost V 4 bases and J 0 bases; bases outside gene matches: 6. The CDR3 loop spans 16 amino acids. The chain's CDR3 is CASSKGTASSYNEQFF. CDR3 in DNA: TGTGCCAGTAGTAAAGGGACAGCGAGCTCCTACAATGAGCAGTTCTTC.

The chain recombines TRBV7-6 with TRBJ2-7; no reliable D call. Germline V gives CDR1 SGHVS, CDR2 FNYEAQ. This CDR3 region has 12 residues. The V and J ends lost 5 bases and 4 bases respectively, with 9 bases between them. This CDR3 reads CASSPVLYEQYF. The CDR3 region has the DNA TGTGCCAGCAGCCCGGTTTTGTACGAGCAGTACTTC.

The chain has TRBV18 and TRBJ2-1, with 7 nucleotides matching TRBD1. The V and J ends lost 5 bases and 12 bases, in that order; junction bases with no gene match: 7. Germline CDR1 reads KGHSH; CDR2 reads LQKENI. This CDR3 is built from 12 residues. The CDR3 sequence: CASSGDGTVQFF. The CDR3 nucleotides read TGTGCCAGCTCAGGTGACGGGACAGTGCAGTTCTTC.

The rearrangement links TRBV29-1 to TRBJ2-7, with 7 bases that match TRBD1. J was trimmed by 3 bases and V by 4 bases; bases with no gene match: 9. Germline CDR1 is SQVTM and CDR2 is ANQGSEA. This CDR3 has 14 residues. CDR3 DNA: TGCAGCGTTGGCTCGACAGGGTTCCGCTACGAGCAGTACTTC. It specifies CSVGSTGFRYEQYF.

V and J are TRBV5-8 and TRBJ1-5; D is unresolved. CDR3 length equals 13 residues. With 7 bases removed from V and 3 bases from J, the gap between germline ends came to 11 bases. Germline values: CDR1 SGHTS, CDR2 YDEGEE. The CDR3 DNA sequence: TGTGCCAGCCCAGGAGGGTCCAATCAGCCCCAGCATTTT. Translation: CASPGGSNQPQHF.

V usage is TRBV9 and J usage is TRBJ1-1; D call uncertain. The CDR3 loop spans 14 amino acids. The V gene lost 0 bases and the J gene lost 5 bases, with 11 bases spanning the gap. Germline assignment: CDR1 SGDLS and CDR2 YYNGEE. The CDR3 region has the DNA TGTGCCAGCAGCGTAGCTACTAAGGGAACTGAAGCTTTCTTT. Its protein is CASSVATKGTEAFF.

The chain carries TRBV27 and TRBJ2-7, with D tentatively TRBD1 (5 bases). Per the germline V gene, CDR1 is MNHEY and CDR2 is SMNVEV (reference sequence). This CDR3 is 16 amino acids long. The germline V and J ends were trimmed by 5 bases and 2 bases, with 19 bases remaining between them. Here the CDR3 reads CASSPKGLYLAYEQYF. CDR3 sequence (DNA): TGTGCCAGCAGTCCGAAGGGGCTGTACCTAGCCTACGAGCAGTACTTC.

This clone was observed once. This CDR3 is also generated by other DNA sequences in the sample. CDR3 in amino acids: CASSVAGNEQYF. CDR3 nucleotide sequence: TGTGCCAGCAGCGTAGCAGGGAACGAGCAGTACTTC. This chain links TRBV9 with TRBJ2-7, with D possibly matching TRBD1 (5 bases). The CDR3 has 12 residues. Trimming removed 0 bases from V and 5 bases from J, with 6 bases in between. Germline CDR1 and CDR2: SGDLS and YYNGEE.

This clone was found once. This chain links TRBV5-1 with TRBJ1-4; a possible D gene is TRBD1 (6 bases). The CDR3 consists of 15 residues. The V and J ends lost 4 bases and 4 bases respectively, with 14 bases between them. Per germline, CDR1 SGHRS and CDR2 YFSETQ. DNA of the CDR3: TGCGCCAGCAGCCCCGAGGGGGTGAATAATGAAAAACTGTTTTTT. Its translation: CASSPEGVNNEKLFF. Combining the CDR3 with reference TRBV5-1 and TRBJ1-4 gives the whole variable domain KAGVTQTPRYLIKTRGQQVTLSCSPISGHRSVSWYQQTPGQGLQFLFEYFSETQRNKGNFPGRFSGRQFSNSRSEMNVSTLELGDSALYLCASSPEGVNNEKLFFGSGTQLSVL.

The rearrangement uses TRBV7-9 and TRBJ1-2; D is possibly TRBD1 (5 bases). Germline lookup yields CDR1 SEHNR and CDR2 FQNEAQ (reference sequence). V was cut by 3 bases and J by 4 bases, with 18 bases left in between. The CDR3 length is 16 residues. CDR3 nucleotides: TGTGCCAGCAGCTTCAATAATAGGGGTAGTGTCTATGGCTACACCTTC. Its protein product is CASSFNNRGSVYGYTF.